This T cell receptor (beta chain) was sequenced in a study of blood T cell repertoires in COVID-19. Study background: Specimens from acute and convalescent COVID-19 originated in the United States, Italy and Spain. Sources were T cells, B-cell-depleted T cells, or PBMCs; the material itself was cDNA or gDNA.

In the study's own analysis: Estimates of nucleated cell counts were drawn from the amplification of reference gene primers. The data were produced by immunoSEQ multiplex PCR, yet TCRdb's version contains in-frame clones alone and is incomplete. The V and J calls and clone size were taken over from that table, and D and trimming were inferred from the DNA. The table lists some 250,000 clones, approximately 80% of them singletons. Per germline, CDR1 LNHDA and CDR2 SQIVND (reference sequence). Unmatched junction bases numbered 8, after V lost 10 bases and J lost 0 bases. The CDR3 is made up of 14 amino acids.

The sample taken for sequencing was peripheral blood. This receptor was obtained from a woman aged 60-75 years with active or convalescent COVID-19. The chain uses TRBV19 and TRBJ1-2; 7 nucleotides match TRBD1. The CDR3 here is CATYRGPPNYGYTF. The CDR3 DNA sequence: TGTGCCACCTACAGGGGTCCACCTAACTATGGCTACACCTTC.